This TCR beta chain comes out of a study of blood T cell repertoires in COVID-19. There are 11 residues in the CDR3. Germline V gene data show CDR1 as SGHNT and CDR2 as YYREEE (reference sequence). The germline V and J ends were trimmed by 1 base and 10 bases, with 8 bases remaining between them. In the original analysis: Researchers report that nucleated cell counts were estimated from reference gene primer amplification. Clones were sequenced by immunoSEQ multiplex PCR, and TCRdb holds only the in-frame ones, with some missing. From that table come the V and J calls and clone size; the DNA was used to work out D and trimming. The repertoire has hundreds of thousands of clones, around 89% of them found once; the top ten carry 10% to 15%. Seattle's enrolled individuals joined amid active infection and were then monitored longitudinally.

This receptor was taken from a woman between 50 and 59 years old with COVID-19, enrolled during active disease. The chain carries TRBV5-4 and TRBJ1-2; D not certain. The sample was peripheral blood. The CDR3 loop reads CASSLNYNYTF. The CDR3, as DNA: TGTGCCAGCAGCTTGAACTATAACTACACCTTC.